Listed below are T cell receptor beta chains from one sample, sequenced in a study of identical twins. TCRdb re-derived calls from the 5' RACE reads in MiXCR, one entry per CDR3 protein. The sample gives 570,000 or so distinct CDR3 sequences, 9.6% of which show up once; around 3.1% is in the top ten. Separately, the same data were catalogued under a study of yellow fever vaccine responses in identical twins.

The sample consisted of PBMCs. The source of these receptors is a young woman in good health. Both conserved end residues are part of each CDR3. A D gene is named only where the DNA matches it firmly. Some rows have no size entry. The others give once, few or many, or a class for an expanded clone.

size,V,D,J,DNA,CDR3
NA,TRBV4-3,TRBD2,TRBJ2-1,TGCGCCAGCAGCCAAGGAGCGGGACTAGCGGACAATGAGCAGTTCTTC,CASSQGAGLADNEQFF
many,TRBV28,NA,TRBJ1-5,TGTGCCAGCAGGGGACAAGGATGGCAGCCCCAGCATTTT,CASRGQGWQPQHF
NA,TRBV5-1,TRBD1,TRBJ2-5,TGCGCCAGCAGCCCCAAGACAGGGAACCAAGAGACCCAGTACTTC,CASSPKTGNQETQYF
many,TRBV29-1,TRBD1,TRBJ2-7,TGCAGCGTTGGGCAGGGGGTTGAGGACGAGCAGTACTTC,CSVGQGVEDEQYF
many,TRBV29-1,NA,TRBJ1-1,TGCAGCGTTGTTAGGCAGGTCACCCCTGAAGCTTTCTTT,CSVVRQVTPEAFF
few,TRBV29-1,TRBD1,TRBJ2-3,TGCAGCGTTACAGGACAGGGTAGCACAGATACGCAGTATTTT,CSVTGQGSTDTQYF
few,TRBV28,TRBD1,TRBJ2-5,TGTGCCACGCACAGGGGCCAAGAGACCCAGTACTTC,CATHRGQETQYF
NA,TRBV9,TRBD1,TRBJ1-6,TGTGCCAGCAGCGTAAGGCAGGGGGACTCACCCCTCCACTTT,CASSVRQGDSPLHF
NA,TRBV18,NA,TRBJ2-5,TGTGCCAGCTCACCACCGCCCGGGGGGACCCAGTACTTC,CASSPPPGGTQYF
many,TRBV6-2/TRBV6-3,NA,TRBJ2-2,TGTGCCAGCAGTTACTCCGGCGGGACGAACACCGGGGAGCTGTTTTTT,CASSYSGGTNTGELFF
NA,TRBV5-8,TRBD2,TRBJ2-1,TGTGCCAGCAGCTTGGTCGTACTAGCGGGGACCAATGAGCAGTTCTTC,CASSLVVLAGTNEQFF
few,TRBV6-1,NA,TRBJ1-2,TGTGCCAGCAGTCGCTACAACGGGGAAAACTATGGCTACACCTTC,CASSRYNGENYGYTF
NA,TRBV9,NA,TRBJ2-1,TGTGCCAGCAGCGCTATGGGGGGTATCGGGGAGCAGTTCTTC,CASSAMGGIGEQFF
NA,TRBV20-1,TRBD2,TRBJ2-3,TGCAGTGCTTCTCCCGGACTAGCGGGGGGCCCAGATACGCAGTATTTT,CSASPGLAGGPDTQYF
many,TRBV20-1,TRBD2,TRBJ2-2,TGCAGTGCTAATGAGCGGGAGACCGGGGAGCTGTTTTTT,CSANERETGELFF
NA,TRBV9,TRBD1,TRBJ2-5,TGTGCCAGCAGCGAGGACAGGGGGCTTCAGGAAGAGACCCAGTACTTC,CASSEDRGLQEETQYF
many,TRBV5-1,TRBD2,TRBJ2-7,TGCGCCAGCAGCTCGGGGGGGACCGGGGTGAACTACGAGCAGTACTTC,CASSSGGTGVNYEQYF
many,TRBV18,NA,TRBJ1-1,TGTGCCAGCTCACCACAGGGGTACACTGAAGCTTTCTTT,CASSPQGYTEAFF
few,TRBV7-2,TRBD2,TRBJ2-5,TGTGCCAACCGACTAGCGGGAGTTGGAGAGACCCAGTACTTC,CANRLAGVGETQYF
NA,TRBV30,NA,TRBJ2-1,TGTGCCTGGAGTGTACGGGCGGCTGGGTATAATGAGCAGTTCTTC,CAWSVRAAGYNEQFF
few,TRBV7-8,NA,TRBJ2-5,TGTGCCAGCAGCTTAGGGGATTTTGGGATGACCCAGTACTTC,CASSLGDFGMTQYF
NA,TRBV4-2,TRBD2,TRBJ2-7,TGTGCCAGCAGCCAAGTGGGCGGGAGGACGCCCCAGTACTTC,CASSQVGGRTPQYF
many,TRBV12-3/TRBV12-4,NA,TRBJ1-1,TGTGCCAGCAGTTCCTCCTGGGGGCGGGCTGAAGCTTTCTTT,CASSSSWGRAEAFF
few,TRBV5-5,NA,TRBJ2-7,TGTGCCAGCAGCTTGGCACTTTTCGAGCAGTACTTC,CASSLALFEQYF
many,TRBV4-2,NA,TRBJ2-3,TGTGCCAGCAGCCAAGAACCAGGTGGAGATACGCAGTATTTT,CASSQEPGGDTQYF
many,TRBV4-3,NA,TRBJ2-3,TGCGCCAGCAGCCAAGATAAGGAAGTGGCAGATACGCAGTATTTT,CASSQDKEVADTQYF
NA,TRBV9,TRBD1,TRBJ2-7,TGTGCCAGCAGCGCTTACAGGGGTAGCGACGAGCAGTACTTC,CASSAYRGSDEQYF
NA,TRBV2,NA,TRBJ2-5,TGTGCCAGCATCTTCGGGGAGACCCAGTACTTC,CASIFGETQYF
many,TRBV7-2,TRBD2,TRBJ2-1,TGTGCCAGCAGCTGGACTAGCGCCAATGAGCAGTTCTTC,CASSWTSANEQFF
few,TRBV6-1,NA,TRBJ1-5,TGTGCCAGCGCCTTGGAGCTGGGAGGAGGTTATAGCAATCAGCCCCAGCATTTT,CASALELGGGYSNQPQHF
many,TRBV29-1,TRBD1,TRBJ2-2,TGCAGCGTTGTCGAGACAGGGGGCACCGGGGAGCTGTTTTTT,CSVVETGGTGELFF
many,TRBV6-2/TRBV6-3,NA,TRBJ2-1,TGTGCCAGCAGTTTACGGCTTAGTGAGCAGTTCTTC,CASSLRLSEQFF
many,TRBV7-2,NA,TRBJ1-2,TGTGCCAGCAGCTCCGCGGGCAGGGTTTTTGGCTACACCTTC,CASSSAGRVFGYTF
NA,TRBV27,TRBD1,TRBJ2-7,TGTGCCAGCAGTGCGGGACAGGGGAGGTACGAGCAGTACTTC,CASSAGQGRYEQYF
many,TRBV10-1,NA,TRBJ2-3,TGCGCCAGCAGTGAGTCGAGTGGAGGAGGGAACACAGATACGCAGTATTTT,CASSESSGGGNTDTQYF
NA,TRBV12-3/TRBV12-4,TRBD1,TRBJ1-2,TGTGCCAGCAGTACCGACAGGGACCCTATTAAACTATCCTCGGGCTACACCTTC,CASSTDRDPIKLSSGYTF
NA,TRBV20-1,NA,TRBJ2-4,TGCAGTGCTAGGACCCATAACCTAGCCAAAAACATTCAGTACTTC,CSARTHNLAKNIQYF
many,TRBV4-3,NA,TRBJ2-3,TGCGCCAGCAGCCAAGAGGTGGGGTTTTACACAGATACGCAGTATTTT,CASSQEVGFYTDTQYF
NA,TRBV11-2,TRBD1,TRBJ2-5,TGTGCCAGCAGCCCCTGGACAGGGAGGTACCAAGAGACCCAGTACTTC,CASSPWTGRYQETQYF
NA,TRBV20-1,TRBD2,TRBJ2-1,TGCAGTGCTAAGATAGCGGGGGGCCGGGGTGAGCAGTTCTTC,CSAKIAGGRGEQFF
NA,TRBV6-2/TRBV6-3,NA,TRBJ1-6,TGTGCCAGCAGCAAAAATAATTCACCCCTCCACTTT,CASSKNNSPLHF
NA,TRBV18,NA,TRBJ1-1,TGTGCCAGCTCACCACCCCGTGTGGGGGCCACTGAAGCTTTCTTT,CASSPPRVGATEAFF
NA,TRBV7-3,NA,TRBJ2-3,TGTGCCAGCAGCTTAATAGGGGGACCTAGCACAGATACGCAGTATTTT,CASSLIGGPSTDTQYF
few,TRBV20-1,TRBD2,TRBJ2-1,TGCAGTGCTAGAGGCGGGGGTGAGCAGTTCTTC,CSARGGGEQFF
many,TRBV5-1,NA,TRBJ2-3,TGCGCCAGCAGCTTGTCAGGGGGGCCAGATACGCAGTATTTT,CASSLSGGPDTQYF
many,TRBV27,TRBD2,TRBJ2-5,TGTGCCAGCGGGAGGGGCTCAAAGTACCAAGAGACCCAGTACTTC,CASGRGSKYQETQYF
many,TRBV5-1,NA,TRBJ1-1,TGCGCCAGCAGCTTGGATGCAGGGAACACTGAAGCTTTCTTT,CASSLDAGNTEAFF
NA,TRBV11-2,NA,TRBJ2-1,TGTGCCAGCAGCTTAGGGACAGGGGGCCCGGGACTAGCGAGGAATGAGCAGTTCTTC,CASSLGTGGPGLARNEQFF
NA,TRBV4-3,NA,TRBJ1-2,TGCGCCAGCAGCCACCGGGAGGCCTATGGCTACACCTTC,CASSHREAYGYTF
many,TRBV28,NA,TRBJ2-7,TGTGCCAGCAATTCCCCCGTGACAGGGAGGTACGAGCAGTACTTC,CASNSPVTGRYEQYF
NA,TRBV29-1,NA,TRBJ1-3,TGCAGCGTAAGCTCAGGGACGTCTGGAAACACCATATATTTT,CSVSSGTSGNTIYF
few,TRBV15,TRBD1,TRBJ2-7,TGTGCCACCAGCCCCCGGGACAGGGACTACGAGCAGTACTTC,CATSPRDRDYEQYF
NA,TRBV7-8,TRBD1,TRBJ1-1,TGTGCCAGCAGCCCGAGTGATAGGACAGGGGAGGAAGCTTTCTTT,CASSPSDRTGEEAFF
NA,TRBV6-5,NA,TRBJ2-5,TGTGCCAGCAGTTACTCGATTAGGGGGCAAGAGACCCAGTACTTC,CASSYSIRGQETQYF
many,TRBV5-1,NA,TRBJ2-1,TGCGCCAGCAGCTTGGCTGCCGAGGGGGAGCAGTTCTTC,CASSLAAEGEQFF
once,TRBV29-1,NA,TRBJ1-1,TGCAGCGTTGTAGGGGGGAAGAACACTGAAGCTTTCTTT,CSVVGGKNTEAFF
many,TRBV5-1,TRBD1,TRBJ2-7,TGCGCCAGCAGCTTGGACAGGGGGCTTGACGAGCAGTACTTC,CASSLDRGLDEQYF